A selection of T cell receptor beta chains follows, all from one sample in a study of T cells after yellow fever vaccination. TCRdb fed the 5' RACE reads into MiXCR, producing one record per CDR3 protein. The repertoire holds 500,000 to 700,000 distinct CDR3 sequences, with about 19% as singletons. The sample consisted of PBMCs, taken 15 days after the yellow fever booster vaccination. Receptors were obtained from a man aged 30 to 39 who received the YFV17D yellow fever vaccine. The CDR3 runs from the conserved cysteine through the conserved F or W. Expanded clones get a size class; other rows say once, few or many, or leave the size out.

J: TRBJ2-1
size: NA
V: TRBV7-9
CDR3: CASGAGVNEQFF

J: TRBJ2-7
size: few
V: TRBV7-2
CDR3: CASSPIAEIYEQYF

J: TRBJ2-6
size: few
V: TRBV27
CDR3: CASSGANVLTF

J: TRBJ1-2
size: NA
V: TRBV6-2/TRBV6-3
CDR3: CASTWKVDYGYTF

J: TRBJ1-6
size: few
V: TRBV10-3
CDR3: CAISDVGNSPLHF

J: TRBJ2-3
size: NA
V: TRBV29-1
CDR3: CSVMSSGSYTQYF

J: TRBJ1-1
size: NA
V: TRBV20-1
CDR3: CSARDLPGHTEAFF

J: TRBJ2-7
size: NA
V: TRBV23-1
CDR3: CASSQFEFPTGGGYEQYF

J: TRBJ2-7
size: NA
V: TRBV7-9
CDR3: CASSLGQEVYEQYF

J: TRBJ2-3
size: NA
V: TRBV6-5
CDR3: CASSPTVPSSTDTQYF

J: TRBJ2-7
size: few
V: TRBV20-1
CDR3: CSAGSSAGTYEQYF

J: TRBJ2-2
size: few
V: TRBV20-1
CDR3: CSAAGGRGTGELFF

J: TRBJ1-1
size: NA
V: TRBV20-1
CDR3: CSARDYTEDTEAFF

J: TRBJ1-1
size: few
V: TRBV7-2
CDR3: CASSFSGIEAFF

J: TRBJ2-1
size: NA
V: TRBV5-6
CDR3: CASSLFVSGHNEQFF

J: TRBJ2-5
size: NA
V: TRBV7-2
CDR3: CASSFREETQYF

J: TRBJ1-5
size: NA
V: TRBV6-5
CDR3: CASRWTGSVDQPQHF

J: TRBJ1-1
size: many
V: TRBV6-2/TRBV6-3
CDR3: CASRLRTGRRNTEAFF

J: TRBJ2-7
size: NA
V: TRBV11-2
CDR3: CASRQPGQVYEQYF

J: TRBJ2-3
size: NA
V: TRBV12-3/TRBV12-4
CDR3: CASSFGTSGRRGTDTQYF

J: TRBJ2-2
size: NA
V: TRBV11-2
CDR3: CASSLFATGPLNTGELFF

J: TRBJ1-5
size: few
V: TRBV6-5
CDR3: CASSYSAVRVGPQHF

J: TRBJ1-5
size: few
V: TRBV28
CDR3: CASRGQLNQPQHF

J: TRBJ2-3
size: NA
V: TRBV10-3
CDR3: CAISTGGRRDTQYF